This TCR beta chain was found in a study of shared clonotypes between healthy human individuals. Findings and limits, study-wide: The study found lower generation probabilities in non-shared clonotypes than in those shared by all four donors.

In the case of this clone: The target antigen is unknown. The same CDR3 can be traced to other DNA sequences in this sample.

The CDR3 runs to 12 residues. Trimming took 2 bases from V and 7 from J, leaving 5 bases between them. Germline CDR1 and CDR2: MDHEN and SYDVKM. Splitting of CD4+ cells produced CD45RA+ naive and CD45RA-negative memory subsets. This table comes from immunoSEQ multiplex PCR, and its TCRdb copy is limited to in-frame clones, with some not included. The sample yields around 980,000 clones, around three quarters seen once. The sequenced material came from memory CD4+ T cells from PBMCs. Subset defined: CD45RA-negative fraction. The clonotype originates from a man between 18 and 29 years old in good health. Some clones in this sample may be carry-over from other donors' samples. The chain combines TRBV28 with TRBJ2-2; no clear D gene. The CDR3 spells CASSLAGGELFF. Here the CDR3 DNA reads TGTGCCAGCAGTTTAGCAGGCGGGGAGCTGTTTTTT.